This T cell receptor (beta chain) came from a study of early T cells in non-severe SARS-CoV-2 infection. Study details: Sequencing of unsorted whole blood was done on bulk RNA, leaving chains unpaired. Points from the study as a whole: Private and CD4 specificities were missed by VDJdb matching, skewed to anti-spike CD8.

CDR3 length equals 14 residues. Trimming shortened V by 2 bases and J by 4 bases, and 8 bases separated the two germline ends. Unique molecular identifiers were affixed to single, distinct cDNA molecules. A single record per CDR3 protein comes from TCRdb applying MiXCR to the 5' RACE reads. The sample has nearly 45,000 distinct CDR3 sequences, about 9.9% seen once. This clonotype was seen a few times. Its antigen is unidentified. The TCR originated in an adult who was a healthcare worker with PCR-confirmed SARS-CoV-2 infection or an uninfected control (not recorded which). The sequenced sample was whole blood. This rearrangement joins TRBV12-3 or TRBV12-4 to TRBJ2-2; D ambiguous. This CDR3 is CASSLQIGTGELFF. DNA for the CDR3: TGTGCCAGCAGTTTACAAATAGGCACCGGGGAGCTGTTTTTT.